These T cell receptor beta chains were read from a single sample in a study of CD8+ T cells in alopecia areata. Produced via immunoSEQ multiplex PCR; TCRdb's table is partial and in-frame only. The sample shows over 150,000 clones, more than 55% of them seen only once. Sequencing was performed on CD8+ T cells sorted from blood. The receptors stem from a human donor in good health. Both conserved end residues are part of each CDR3. D genes are given only for firm matches. The listing skips clone size in some rows; elsewhere it reads once, few, many or a size class.

d_call j_call v_call clone_size cdr3_nt cdr3_aa
NA TRBJ1-1 TRBV15 NA TGTGCCACCAGCTCCGGACGGAACACTGAAGCTTTCTTT CATSSGRNTEAFF
TRBD1 TRBJ2-1 TRBV5-6 NA TGTGCCAGCAGCTTGGAGGGGGCCGGTGAGCAGTTCTTC CASSLEGAGEQFF
NA TRBJ2-7 TRBV29-1 NA TGCAGCGTTGAAGATTATGAGCCCCACGAGCAGTACTTC CSVEDYEPHEQYF
NA TRBJ2-5 TRBV29-1 few TGCAGCGCCGGGGGTGAGACCCAGTACTTC CSAGGETQYF
NA TRBJ1-1 TRBV9 NA TGTGCCAGCAGCCGTGCGAAGGGTGAAGCTTTCTTT CASSRAKGEAFF
NA TRBJ2-2 TRBV7-9 NA TGTGCCAGCAGCTTGGATCTTTCGGGGGCCCACACCGGGGAGCTGTTCTTT CASSLDLSGAHTGELFF
NA TRBJ1-1 TRBV10-2 NA TGCGCCAGCAGTGAGGTGAACACTGAAGCTTTCTTT CASSEVNTEAFF
NA TRBJ1-1 TRBV9 NA TGTGCCAGCACCAGACAGGATCGAAGCACTGAAGCTTTCTTT CASTRQDRSTEAFF
TRBD1 TRBJ1-2 TRBV30 NA TGTGCCCAGGACGGACAGGGCTACCCCTATGGCTACACCTTC CAQDGQGYPYGYTF
TRBD2 TRBJ2-1 TRBV7-2 few TGTGCCAGCAGCTTAGTGCCAGCGGGGGAAAATGAGCAGTTCTTC CASSLVPAGENEQFF
NA TRBJ2-3 TRBV29-1 few TGCAGCGTTGAAAGCGCGCCCGGGATCGGGAGATCTACTAGCACAGATACGCAGTATTTT CSVESAPGIGRSTSTDTQYF
NA TRBJ1-5 TRBV30 NA TGTGCCTGGGCCAGAGGGTCTGCGCCCCAGCATTTT CAWARGSAPQHF
TRBD1 TRBJ1-1 TRBV7-9 NA TGTGCCAGCAGATCAGGGGGTGTAAGGGCTGAAGCTTTCTTT CASRSGGVRAEAFF
TRBD1 TRBJ2-7 TRBV27 NA TGTGCCAGCAGTCCACCGGGACAGGCCTACGAGCAGTACTTC CASSPPGQAYEQYF
NA TRBJ1-6 TRBV11-2 few TGTGCCAGCAGCTTAGACTTGGTAGTGGCTTCACCCCTCCACTTT CASSLDLVVASPLHF
NA TRBJ2-7 TRBV6-5 few TGTGCCAGTTCCTTAAGTCTTCAGAGCGAGCAGTACTTC CASSLSLQSEQYF
TRBD1 TRBJ2-7 TRBV27 NA TGTGCCAGCAGTTTCCTTCCGGGACAGGGAGACCCCTACGAGCAGTACTTC CASSFLPGQGDPYEQYF
NA TRBJ1-4 TRBV2 NA TGTGCCTGGAGGGGAAGGACTAATGAAAAACTGTTTTTT CAWRGRTNEKLFF
NA TRBJ2-6 TRBV29-1 NA TGCAGCGGGGGGACCTCTGGGGCCAACGTCCTGACTTTC CSGGTSGANVLTF
TRBD1 TRBJ2-7 TRBV5-1 NA TGCGCCAGCAGCTGGGACAGGGGACCCTACGAGCAGTACTTC CASSWDRGPYEQYF
TRBD1 TRBJ2-7 TRBV7-9 NA TGTGCCAGCAGTTCCACCGGGACAGAGATCTACGAGCAGTACTTC CASSSTGTEIYEQYF
NA TRBJ2-7 TRBV7-9 few TGTGCCAGCAGCTTAGGGGACACTAACTCCTACGAGCAGTACTTC CASSLGDTNSYEQYF
TRBD2 TRBJ2-7 TRBV13 few TGTGCCAGCAGTTCAACTAGCGGGGGGTACGAGCAGTACTTC CASSSTSGGYEQYF
NA TRBJ1-2 TRBV4-1 NA TGCGCCAGCAGCCAAGTGGAGGGGATAGGTGGCTACACCTTC CASSQVEGIGGYTF
TRBD2 TRBJ2-1 TRBV29-1 NA TGCAGCGCCCTGGGACTAGCGGGTAGGAGGGAGCAGTTCTTC CSALGLAGRREQFF
NA TRBJ2-5 TRBV15 NA TGTGCCACCAGCAGAGGGAAGACAGGATCCCAAGAGACCCAGTACTTC CATSRGKTGSQETQYF
TRBD1 TRBJ2-7 TRBV7-2 NA TGTGCCAGCAGTAGGGACAGGGGGCGACTAAACGAGCAGTACTTC CASSRDRGRLNEQYF
NA TRBJ2-3 TRBV5-6 NA TGTGCCAGCAGCTTGGGAAGGCCAGATACGCAGTATTTT CASSLGRPDTQYF
NA TRBJ2-6 TRBV7-6 NA TGTGCCAGCAGCTTCCCCCAAAGGGGCTCTGGGGCCAACGTCCTGACTTTC CASSFPQRGSGANVLTF
NA TRBJ2-3 TRBV6-5 NA TGTGCCAGCAGTTACTCGACCCTACTGACAGATACGCAGTATTTT CASSYSTLLTDTQYF
NA TRBJ2-6 TRBV7-9 few TGTGCCAGCAGCTTAGGATCCGGGGCCAACGTCCTGACTTTC CASSLGSGANVLTF
NA TRBJ1-2 TRBV11-2 NA TGTGCCAGCAGCTTATCGGCAGGGGCGAGGGGAGGCTACACCTTC CASSLSAGARGGYTF
NA TRBJ2-3 TRBV4-1 NA TGCGCCAGCAGCCAAGGGCTAGGGGCCCCAGATACGCAGTATTTT CASSQGLGAPDTQYF
NA TRBJ2-2 TRBV20-1 NA TGCAGTGCGTTAGGAGGCGGGGAGCTGTTTTTT CSALGGGELFF
NA TRBJ2-3 TRBV30 NA TGTGCCTGGAGTATGACAGCGAGCACAGATACGCAGTATTTT CAWSMTASTDTQYF
NA TRBJ1-5 TRBV29-1 NA TGCAGCGTCTCCACGGGGGAGAGGAGCAATCAGCCCCAGCATTTT CSVSTGERSNQPQHF
NA TRBJ1-5 TRBV23-1 NA TGCGCCAGCAGCCAACTCCGTACCTATCAGCCCCAGCATTTT CASSQLRTYQPQHF
NA TRBJ1-2 TRBV7-6 NA TGTGCCAGCAGCGGCAGGGGTGATAGCTCTTCTAACTATGGCTACACCTTC CASSGRGDSSSNYGYTF
TRBD1 TRBJ1-2 TRBV6-1 NA TGTGCCAGCAGTGAAAGGACAGGGACTAACTATGGCTACACCTTC CASSERTGTNYGYTF
NA TRBJ2-5 TRBV14 few TGTGCCAGCAGCCAAGGACTAGGCGAGACCCAGTACTTC CASSQGLGETQYF
NA TRBJ1-1 TRBV25-1 NA TGTGCCAGCAGTGTTCGGGCGAGGGACACTGAAGCTTTCTTT CASSVRARDTEAFF
NA TRBJ2-7 TRBV27 NA TGTGCCAGCAGTTTAACCTGGGTGGGGGAGCAGTACTTC CASSLTWVGEQYF
TRBD1 TRBJ2-7 TRBV29-1 NA TGCAGCGTTGAGACAGGGTCGGGACGGGAGCAGTACTTC CSVETGSGREQYF
NA TRBJ2-3 TRBV4-1 NA TGCGCCAGCAGCCCCAAGCGAGGCATCACAGATACGCAGTATTTT CASSPKRGITDTQYF
NA TRBJ2-7 TRBV4-1 NA TGCGCCAGCAGCCCCTATCAGGGGACCACCTACGAGCAGTACTTC CASSPYQGTTYEQYF
NA TRBJ2-7 TRBV13 NA TGTGCCAGCAGCTTAGGCCGAGATAGCGCCTACGAGCAGTACTTC CASSLGRDSAYEQYF
NA TRBJ1-5 TRBV29-1 NA TGCAGCGTATGGACTGGCCAACAATATTATAGCAATCAGCCCCAGCATTTT CSVWTGQQYYSNQPQHF
NA TRBJ2-2 TRBV29-1 NA TGCAGCGTTGACAACACCGGGGAGCTGTTTTTT CSVDNTGELFF
NA TRBJ2-5 TRBV4-1 NA TGCGCCAGCAGCCAAGCCCCCTTGGGGGAGACCCAGTACTTC CASSQAPLGETQYF
NA TRBJ1-2 TRBV29-1 NA TGCAGCGTTCCCCAGGGGAACTATGGCTACACCTTC CSVPQGNYGYTF
TRBD1 TRBJ2-7 TRBV9 NA TGTGCCAGCAGCGCCAGACAGGGGGCATTTTACGAGCAGTACTTC CASSARQGAFYEQYF
TRBD1 TRBJ2-7 TRBV9 NA TGTGCCAGCAGCGTACGGACAGGGGACTCCTACGAGCAGTACTTC CASSVRTGDSYEQYF
NA TRBJ2-7 TRBV29-1 once TGCAGCGCCCTAGGGACTCCTGAAACCTACGAGCAGTACTTC CSALGTPETYEQYF